A single sample gave rise to the 23 T cell receptor beta chains below, sequenced in a study of cytomegalovirus exposure and HLA in healthy donors. The PCR ran on 60 Vbeta and 13 Jbeta primers. The repertoire was sequenced with immunoSEQ multiplex PCR; TCRdb's copy has only in-frame clones and lacks some. This sample has tens of thousands of clones; roughly four fifths occur once, and the top ten carry approximately 7%. Sequenced material: PBMCs. These receptors all come from a woman in her 30s in good health and CMV-seropositive.

This clone was seen a few times. V and J are TRBV7-2 and TRBJ2-5; D not resolved. The CDR3 runs to 12 residues. Between the trimmed V and J ends, which lost 1 base and 5 bases, there was a span of 5 bases. Germline assignment: CDR1 SGHTA and CDR2 FQGNSA. The CDR3 DNA sequence: TGTGCCAGCAGCTTAGTTGGCGAGACCCAGTACTTC. It translates to CASSLVGETQYF.

The chain is built from TRBV7-2 and TRBJ2-3; the D gene is possibly TRBD2 (6 bases). This CDR3 is 15 amino acids long. Per the germline V gene, CDR1 is SGHTA and CDR2 is FQGNSA. V was cut by 1 base and J by 1 base, with 9 bases left in between. CDR3 residues: CASSLDGRGTDTQYF. In DNA, the CDR3 is TGTGCCAGCAGCTTAGACGGGAGAGGCACAGATACGCAGTATTTT.

This rearrangement joins TRBV7-9 to TRBJ1-4, with TRBD1 as a possible D gene (6 bases). Germline CDR1 and CDR2: SEHNR and FQNEAQ (reference sequence). V was clipped by 5 bases and J by 8 bases, with 15 bases between them. The CDR3 runs to 14 residues. The CDR3 sequence is CASSPPGGEEKLFF. The CDR3 DNA is TGTGCCAGCAGCCCACCGGGGGGCGAGGAAAAACTGTTTTTT.

To note about this clone: The same CDR3 can be traced to other DNA sequences in this sample. The J gene is TRBJ2-5, the V gene TRBV7-9; TRBD2 aligns across 7 bases. Germline V gene sequence: CDR1 SEHNR, CDR2 FQNEAQ (reference sequence). The CDR3 has 16 residues. The V segment lost 3 bases and the J segment 0 bases; nucleotides outside the gene matches: 7. Written as DNA, the CDR3 is TGTGCCAGCAGCTTCAGACTAGCATTGTACCAAGAGACCCAGTACTTC. It translates to CASSFRLALYQETQYF.

The rearrangement uses TRBV7-6 and TRBJ2-5, with 9 bases matching TRBD1. The length of the CDR3 is 16 residues. Germline loops: CDR1 SGHVS, CDR2 FNYEAQ. V dropped 2 bases and J dropped 5; count of bases not matched to a gene: 9. The CDR3 sequence is CASSLSGTGLVETQYF. The CDR3 DNA follows: TGTGCCAGCAGCTTATCCGGGACAGGGCTTGTGGAGACCCAGTACTTC.

The V gene is TRBV27, the J gene TRBJ2-3, with 9 bases that match TRBD1. CDR1 and CDR2 from the germline V gene are MNHEY and SMNVEV (reference sequence). With 5 bases clipped from V and 3 bases from J, the junction kept 9 bases outside the gene matches. The CDR3 length is 16 residues. The CDR3 DNA follows: TGTGCCAGCAGTCCGACAGGGGGTTGGTGGACAGATACGCAGTATTTT. Amino acids: CASSPTGGWWTDTQYF.

V and J are TRBV7-9 and TRBJ2-1; TRBD1 matches 9 bases. J lost 6 bases, V lost 5 bases, and 8 bases had no gene match. CDR3 length: 15 amino acids. Germline CDR1 SEHNR, CDR2 FQNEAQ (reference sequence). CDR3 sequence: CASSRGQGVLNEQFF. DNA for the CDR3: TGTGCCAGCAGCCGGGGACAGGGTGTTCTCAATGAGCAGTTCTTC.

V and J are TRBV28 and TRBJ1-5, with 9 bases fitting TRBD1. The trim removed 6 bases at V and 2 bases at J, leaving 23 bases unmatched. The CDR3 runs 21 residues. Germline V gene data show CDR1 as MDHEN and CDR2 as SYDVKM. CDR3 nucleotide sequence: TGTGCCAGCAGACTAGACAGGCAAACATTGTGGGGACAGGGAGGCAATCAGCCCCAGCATTTT. Amino acid sequence: CASRLDRQTLWGQGGNQPQHF.

This chain joins TRBV20-1 and TRBJ1-2; weak D call: TRBD1 (5 bases). Germline V gene lookup returns CDR1 DFQATT and CDR2 SNEGSKA (reference sequence). The CDR3 is 11 residues long. Trimming removed 8 bases from V and 4 bases from J, with 11 bases in between. The CDR3 spells CSQRQSYGYTF. CDR3 DNA sequence: TGCAGTCAGAGACAGTCCTATGGCTACACCTTC.

This chain joins TRBV28 and TRBJ2-5; 9 positions agree with TRBD1. This CDR3 contains 15 residues. With 6 bases clipped from V and 4 bases from J, the junction kept 9 bases outside the gene matches. Germline loops: CDR1 MDHEN, CDR2 SYDVKM. This CDR3 is CASSLVTGGGETQYF. The CDR3 bases are TGTGCCAGCAGCCTAGTCACAGGGGGCGGAGAGACCCAGTACTTC.

J is TRBJ2-7 and V is TRBV7-6, with D unclear. In germline, CDR1 is SGHVS, CDR2 FNYEAQ. Trimming took 2 bases from V and 4 from J, leaving 9 bases between them. CDR3 length: 13 amino acids. CDR3 region: CASSLFPEYEQYF. DNA of the CDR3: TGTGCCAGCAGCTTATTTCCGGAGTACGAGCAGTACTTC. Complete variable domain (other parts from reference TRBV7-6 and TRBJ2-7): GAGVSQSPRYKVTKRGQDVALRCDPISGHVSLYWYRQALGQGPEFLTYFNYEAQQDKSGLPNDRFSAERPEGSISTLTIQRTEQRDSAMYRCASSLFPEYEQYFGPGTRLTVT.

V gene TRBV4-2 combines with J gene TRBJ2-2, with D perhaps matching TRBD1 (5 bases). The V gene lost 0 bases and the J gene lost 4 bases, with 9 bases spanning the gap. The CDR3 is made up of 15 amino acids. Germline V gene lookup returns CDR1 LGHNA and CDR2 YNFKEQ. CDR3 protein: CASSQDQGSTGELFF. The CDR3 coding sequence is TGTGCCAGCAGCCAAGATCAGGGTAGCACCGGGGAGCTGTTTTTT.

J is TRBJ2-7 and V is TRBV6-6, with TRBD2 matching 11 bases. This CDR3 is 16 amino acids long. After removal of 5 bases from V and 0 bases from J, the junction contained 6 bases not matched to a gene. CDR1 and CDR2 from the germline V gene are MNHNY and SVGAGI (reference sequence). As DNA, the CDR3 is TGTGCCAGCAGTCGGACTAGCGGGTTGAGCTCCTACGAGCAGTACTTC. As protein: CASSRTSGLSSYEQYF.

This clone was seen only once. This rearrangement joins TRBV21-1 to TRBJ1-2; TRBD1 is the table's D call and was not checked against the DNA. TRBV21-1 constitutes a pseudogene. This CDR3 is built from 15 residues. DNA of the CDR3: TGTGCCAGCAGCAAAATTAGAGGGGGCGCAGAGGGCTACACCTTC. This gives the protein CASSKIRGGAEGYTF.

The chain has TRBV15 and TRBJ2-7; 8 positions match TRBD1. The CDR3 has 14 residues. V lost 1 base to trimming and J lost 4 bases; unmatched junction nucleotides: 3. Germline V CDR1 and CDR2: LNHNV, YYDKDF (reference sequence). This chain's CDR3 is CATSRGTGSYEQYF. CDR3 coding DNA: TGTGCCACCAGCAGAGGGACAGGGTCGTACGAGCAGTACTTC.

V gene TRBV19 combines with J gene TRBJ2-1, with TRBD1 matching over 9 bases. J lost 8 bases, V lost 3 bases, and 8 bases had no gene match. Germline loops: CDR1 LNHDA, CDR2 SQIVND (reference sequence). The CDR3 length is 15 residues. The DNA for the CDR3 is TGTGCCAGTAGTATTCAACAGGGGGCGCTTGATGAGCAGTTCTTC. It yields the protein CASSIQQGALDEQFF.

This rearrangement joins TRBV7-8 to TRBJ2-1; D gene ambiguous. The V gene lost 2 bases and the J gene lost 8 bases, with 13 bases spanning the gap. The CDR3 spans 14 residues. Germline V gene lookup returns CDR1 SGHVS and CDR2 FQNEAQ. The CDR3 sequence is CASSLNPRSDEQFF. In DNA, the CDR3 is TGTGCCAGCAGCTTAAATCCTAGGAGTGATGAGCAGTTCTTC.

This clone has a single count. V usage is TRBV7-6 and J usage is TRBJ1-1, with D perhaps TRBD1 (6 bases). Germline CDR1 SGHVS, CDR2 FNYEAQ. The CDR3 has 14 residues. V gave up 4 bases and J gave up 4 bases, with 13 bases separating them. The CDR3 sequence: CASSSRLTGTEAFF. CDR3 in DNA: TGTGCCAGCAGCTCCCGACTGACAGGCACTGAAGCTTTCTTT.

This clone was seen repeatedly, ten times or more. The chain combines TRBV5-1 with TRBJ2-3; TRBD2 aligns across 8 bases. CDR3 size: 18 residues. Germline V gene lookup returns CDR1 SGHRS and CDR2 YFSETQ. V was clipped by 3 bases and J by 0 bases; unmatched bases: 12. The CDR3 region has the DNA TGCGCCAGCAGCTGGGGGGGACTTAGCGGGATTAGCACAGATACGCAGTATTTT. Amino acid sequence: CASSWGGLSGISTDTQYF.

CDR3 loop: CASSPFTDTQYF. The DNA of the CDR3 is TGTGCCAGCAGCCCTTTCACAGATACGCAGTATTTT. J is TRBJ2-3 and V is TRBV5-5; unclear D gene. The germline V and J ends were trimmed by 4 bases and 2 bases, with 5 bases remaining between them. The CDR3 runs to 12 residues. From germline, CDR1 is SGHKS and CDR2 YYEKEE (reference sequence).

V gene TRBV5-1 combines with J gene TRBJ2-3, with a weak D call TRBD2 (6 bases). The CDR3 contains 15 residues. The V end was cut by 2 bases, the J end by 1 base, with 11 bases between. CDR1 SGHRS and CDR2 YFSETQ come from the germline V gene. CDR3 coding DNA: TGCGCCAGCAGCTTAACGGGAGTCGGCACAGATACGCAGTATTTT. It translates to CASSLTGVGTDTQYF.

In DNA, the CDR3 is TGTGCCAGCAGCTTGACCGGACTAGCCGGATTCCAAGAGACCCAGTACTTC. Its translation is CASSLTGLAGFQETQYF. The gene calls are TRBV7-2 and TRBJ2-5; 8 bases fit TRBD2. The CDR3 contains 17 residues. CDR1 and CDR2 from the germline V gene are SGHTA and FQGNSA. Trimming removed 3 bases from V and 1 base from J; junction bases left unmatched: 10.

This clone has a single count. V and J are TRBV5-4 and TRBJ1-5; the match to TRBD1 covers 8 bases. CDR3 length: 13 residues. The germline V gene encodes CDR1 SGHNT and CDR2 YYREEE (reference sequence). Trimming cost V 3 bases and J 11 bases; bases outside gene matches: 7. The CDR3, as DNA: TGTGCCAGCAGCTCTGGACAGGGAAAGACCCAGCATTTT. Its protein product is CASSSGQGKTQHF. Filled out from reference TRBV5-4 and TRBJ1-5, the complete variable domain reads ETGVTQSPTHLIKTRGQQVTLRCSSQSGHNTVSWYQQALGQGPQFIFQYYREEENGRGNFPPRFSGLQFPNYSSELNVNALELDDSALYLCASSSGQGKTQHFGDGTRLSIL.